This TCR beta chain stems from a study of T cell repertoires in cytomegalovirus infection. Study-level background: An indication of both CMV infection and matching HLA type came from public TCR beta signatures.

Each CDR3 protein is one row after TCRdb ran MiXCR on the reads. The sample holds about 900,000 distinct CDR3 sequences, around 32% seen once. Points from the study as a whole: The ex vivo response showed dominance by HLA-C-restricted CMV-specific TCR beta clonotypes. The cumulative frequency of public TCR beta families identified carriers of CMV plus the relevant HLA.

Deletions cut 5 bases from V and 6 bases from J, with 20 bases between. The CDR3 spans 15 residues. Points on this clonotype: No antigen is known for it.

The receptor was derived from a human donor in good health (CMV status not recorded). Some clones in this sample may be carry-over from other donors' samples. Sample: cultured CD8+ T cells from PBMCs, taken from culture after CMV antigen stimulation. The rearrangement links TRBV7-1 to TRBJ2-7, with a tentative D call TRBD2 (6 bases). TRBV7-1 counts as an open reading frame of uncertain function. DNA for the CDR3: TGTGCCAGCAGCCCGGAACACGGGGGTCGGCTCGAGCAGTACTTC. This gives the protein CASSPEHGGRLEQYF.